Sequencing of this TCR beta chain was carried out in a study of T-cell reconstitution after alpha-beta-depleted transplantation in children. Germline V gene sequence: CDR1 DFQATT, CDR2 SNEGSKA (reference sequence). This CDR3 is built from 15 residues. V shed 5 bases, J shed 4 bases, and the junction held 14 bases outside the gene matches. Unique molecular identifiers were incorporated during preparation of the TCRbeta library. TCRdb independently ran MiXCR on the PCR reads; one entry per CDR3 protein. The sample gives 400,000 to 450,000 distinct CDR3 sequences, over 40% of which show up once; around 29% is in the top ten. The table lists this clonotype with many counts.

The chain is built from TRBV20-1 and TRBJ2-7; 7 positions agree with TRBD2. This TCR was recovered from a girl between 2 and 10 years old with aplastic anemia, due to receive a stem cell transplant. The sample in question was PBMCs, obtained before TCRalphabeta/CD19-depleted stem cell transplant. CDR3: CSADAGARGVYEQYF. In DNA, the CDR3 is TGCAGTGCTGATGCTGGCGCCCGGGGGGTATACGAGCAGTACTTC.